Below, one T cell receptor beta chain is given with its context. Its antigen is unknown. No base quality information exists; no much larger clone differs at one position. Donors were healthy HIV-negative adults with no recently reported acute infections or vaccinations. Every donor was a Caucasian adult residing in Nashville, Tennessee, USA. Magnetic negative selection was used to enrich CD4+ T cells, after which naive cells were positively selected on CD45RA and the negative fraction became the memory subset. Blood was obtained by leukapheresis, after which PBMCs were separated by Ficoll-Histopaque density gradient centrifugation and cryopreserved in liquid nitrogen vapor phase. Analytical flow cytometry was used to check the purity and quantity of every magnetically sorted T cell population. Each sorted fraction had its genomic DNA isolated and then quantified by UV absorbance on a Nanodrop 2000c.

This record comes from a study of shared clonotypes between healthy human individuals (dated by TCRdb to 2018 to 2021). Turning to the overall study: A few men and a couple of women, aged 18 to 49 years, made up the cohort. Per donor, leukapheresis produced somewhere between about 0.85 and 8.9 billion PBMCs. The study deeply sequenced blood TCR repertoires of five healthy adults to estimate repertoire size and the extent of clonotype sharing between individuals. Libraries were prepared and TCR repertoires were sequenced by different laboratories using diverse techniques, in order to increase sequencing depth and limit assay-specific biases. For each donor, three plates each were used for CD4 naive and CD4 memory, two plates were used for CD8 naive, and one plate was used for CD8 memory. Results the study describes overall, beyond this receptor: Roughly 5% of naive CD4, 3.5% of naive CD8, 2.3% of memory CD4, and roughly 0.4% of memory CD8 clonotypes were shared across several donors. Based on pairwise subsampling, the degree of clonotype sharing among donors was expected to be affected by sequencing depth. Compared with non-shared clonotypes, clonotypes shared by all four sorted-subset donors had higher generation probabilities. Naive subsets generally had larger estimated clonotype richness than memory subsets. Only blood was sampled, and tissue TCR repertoires likely differ from those in blood. Because the study included only a small number of donors, the genetic and exposure-history diversity represented was limited. Even with the large sequencing depth, rarefaction of the sorted-subset datasets indicated that sequencing was incomplete.

Using the deep immunoSEQ assay, multiplex PCR amplified TCR CDR3 regions from genomic DNA. Extracted genomic DNA from each cell subset was distributed evenly across all wells of several immunoSEQ 96-well plates, and each plate was treated as a replicate. For sorted subsets, approximately 200 ng of genomic DNA, equivalent to some 33,000 T cell genomes, went into each replicate PCR. The purified libraries were quantified using a Qubit 3.0 fluorometer, sized with a Bioanalyzer 2100, and then quantified again using the KAPA Library Quantification kit. Every immunoSEQ 96-well plate was sequenced on a dedicated single-read 150-cycle Illumina NextSeq 550 flow cell. The source study handled its data this way. The immunoSEQ output contained only junctional sequences without quality scores, so filtering could not match that applied to full-length reads. Sequences were annotated with PyIR, a Python wrapper for IgBLAST v1.9, using IMGT germline references to assign V/J genes and CDR3. Reads were filtered out if the reads had weak V/J assignments (E-value above 1e-6), no CDR3, stop codons, out-of-frame junctions, or ambiguous translated residues. V3J clonotypes were defined by identical inferred V gene, J gene, and CDR3 amino acid sequence. Percentage overlap between repertoires was calculated by dividing the number of shared unique clonotypes by the size of the smaller repertoire. Three approaches were used to assess repertoire richness: RTK rarefaction, the Chao1 estimator, and Recon v2.1 estimates of unobserved clonotypes. For all TCRbeta clonotypes obtained by the gDNA method from a few donors, generation probabilities were computed with OLGA. In its TCRdb copy, this immuneACCESS table keeps in-frame sequences only and misses some clones. Where compared with another copy, unresolved V genes explain less than half of these, and the others have no known cause. The DNA gave D and trimming, while V, J and clone size come from that table. This sample holds about 1.4 million clones; roughly 97% were observed only once. Roughly 1.2% of the sample is taken by the ten largest.

The sequencing sample was made of naive CD4+ T cells sorted from blood. Reading the label with the study, this specimen's cell subset or site is: CD45RA+ positively selected. The receptor's source is a man aged 25 to 40 in good health.

The bases are TGTGCCTGGAGTGTAATGGCGGCGGGCTCCTACAATGAGCAGTTCTTC. The resulting protein is CAWSVMAAGSYNEQFF. This chain is built from TRBV30 and TRBJ2-1, with TRBD2 perhaps the D gene, on 5 matching bases. V is reduced by 0 bases and J by 0 bases, leaving a spacing of 12 bases between them. Taken from the germline V gene (reference sequence), the CDR1 and CDR2 loops are GTSNPN and SVGIG. CDR3 length: 16 amino acids, cysteine to phenylalanine. Only the CDR3 DNA stays, 48 bases, in frame from base 1.